This TCR beta chain was sequenced during a study of regulatory T cells in long-lasting Graves disease. Points from the study as a whole: TRBV28, TRBJ1-2 and TRBJ2-5 were segments that persistent disease favored.

Germline V gives CDR1 MNHNS, CDR2 SASEGT. The length of the CDR3 is 15 residues. V lost 6 bases, J lost 5 bases, and 14 bases lay in between. Libraries of TCR beta came from iRepertoire HTBI primers plus Arm-PCR of CDR3 regions. In TCRdb, the multiplex PCR reads were re-called with MiXCR into one record per CDR3 protein. This table holds about half a million distinct CDR3 sequences, around 13% found once. This clonotype appeared many times. The antigen remains undetermined. The time point: newly diagnosed GD, antithyroid drugs for less than 3 months. Scientists built the TCR library using RNA that was extracted from PBMCs. These same data were also listed under a study on T cells in Graves' hyperthyroidism and ophthalmopathy.

The material sequenced was peripheral blood mononuclear cells (PBMCs), taken at new diagnosis, from a patient treated with antithyroid drugs. This chain uses TRBV6-1 with TRBJ1-6; D not certain. The sequence was collected from a young woman with Graves disease. The CDR3 loop reads CASSRYRSNNSPLHF. As DNA, the CDR3 is TGTGCCAGCAGCCGATATCGAAGCAATAATTCACCCCTCCACTTT.